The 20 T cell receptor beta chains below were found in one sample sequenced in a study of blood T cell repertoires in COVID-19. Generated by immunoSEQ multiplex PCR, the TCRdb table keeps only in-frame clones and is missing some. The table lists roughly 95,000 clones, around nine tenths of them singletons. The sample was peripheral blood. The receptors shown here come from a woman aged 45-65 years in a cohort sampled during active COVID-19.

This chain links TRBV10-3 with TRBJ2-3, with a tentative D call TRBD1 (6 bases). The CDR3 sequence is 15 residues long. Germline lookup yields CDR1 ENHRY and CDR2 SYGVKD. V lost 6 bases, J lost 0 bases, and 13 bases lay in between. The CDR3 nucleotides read TGTGCCATCAGCTCGGACAGCATTAGCACAGATACGCAGTATTTT. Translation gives CAISSDSISTDTQYF.

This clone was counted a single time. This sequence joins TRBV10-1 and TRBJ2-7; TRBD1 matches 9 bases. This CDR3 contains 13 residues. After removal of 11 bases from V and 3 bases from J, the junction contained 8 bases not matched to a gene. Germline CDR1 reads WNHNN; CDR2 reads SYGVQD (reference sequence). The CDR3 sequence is CAGLRQGGYEQYF. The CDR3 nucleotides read TGCGCCGGATTAAGACAGGGGGGCTACGAGCAGTACTTC.

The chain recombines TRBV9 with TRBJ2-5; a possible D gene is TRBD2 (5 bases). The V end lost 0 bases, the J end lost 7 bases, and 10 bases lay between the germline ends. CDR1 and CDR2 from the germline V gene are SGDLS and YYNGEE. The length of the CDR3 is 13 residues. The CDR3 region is CASSVAGEGTQYF. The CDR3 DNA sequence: TGTGCCAGCAGCGTAGCCGGGGAAGGGACCCAGTACTTC.

CDR3 bases: TGTGCCAGCAGCTTGGGATGGGAGCTGGCCAACGTCCTGACTTTC. Encoded protein: CASSLGWELANVLTF. V is TRBV5-4 and J is TRBJ2-6, with D tentatively TRBD2 (5 bases). This CDR3 has 15 residues. CDR1 and CDR2 (germline): SGHNT, YYREEE (reference sequence). The V end lost 0 bases, the J end lost 6 bases, and 10 bases lay between the germline ends.

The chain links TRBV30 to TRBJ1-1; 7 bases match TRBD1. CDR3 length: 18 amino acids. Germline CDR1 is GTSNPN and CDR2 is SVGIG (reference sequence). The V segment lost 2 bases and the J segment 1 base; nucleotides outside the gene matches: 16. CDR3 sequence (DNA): TGTGCCTGGAGTCCTCGGAGGGGGCAGGTTATTGAGAACACTGAAGCTTTCTTT. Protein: CAWSPRRGQVIENTEAFF.

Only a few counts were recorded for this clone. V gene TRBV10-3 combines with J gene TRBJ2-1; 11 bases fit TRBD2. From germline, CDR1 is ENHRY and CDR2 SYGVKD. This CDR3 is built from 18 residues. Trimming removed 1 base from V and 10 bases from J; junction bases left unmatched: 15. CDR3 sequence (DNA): TGTGCCATCAGTGAGTTCTTAGCGGGAGGGCTCTCCCACGCGGAGCAGTTCTTC. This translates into CAISEFLAGGLSHAEQFF.

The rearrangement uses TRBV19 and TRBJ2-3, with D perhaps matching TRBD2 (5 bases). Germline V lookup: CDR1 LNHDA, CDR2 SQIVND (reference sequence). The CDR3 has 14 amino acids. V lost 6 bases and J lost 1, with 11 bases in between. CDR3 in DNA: TGTGCCAGTAGGGCCGTCGGGGGCACAGATACGCAGTATTTT. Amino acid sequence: CASRAVGGTDTQYF.

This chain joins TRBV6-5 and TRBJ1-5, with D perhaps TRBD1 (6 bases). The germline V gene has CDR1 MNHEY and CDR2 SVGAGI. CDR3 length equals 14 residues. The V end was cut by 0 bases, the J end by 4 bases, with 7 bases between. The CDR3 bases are TGTGCCAGCAGTTACTCCGACAGGAATCAGCCCCAGCATTTT. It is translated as CASSYSDRNQPQHF.

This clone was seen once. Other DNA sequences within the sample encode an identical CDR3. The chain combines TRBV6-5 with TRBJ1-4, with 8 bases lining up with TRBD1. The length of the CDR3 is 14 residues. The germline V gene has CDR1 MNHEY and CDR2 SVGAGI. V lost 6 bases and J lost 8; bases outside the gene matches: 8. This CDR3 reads CASSTGQGNEKLFF. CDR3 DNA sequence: TGTGCCAGCAGCACCGGACAGGGCAACGAAAAACTGTTTTTT.

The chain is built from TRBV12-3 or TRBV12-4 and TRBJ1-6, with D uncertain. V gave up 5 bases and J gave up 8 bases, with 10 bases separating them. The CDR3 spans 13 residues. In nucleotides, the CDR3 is TGTGCCAGCAGTGCTTACGTAGATTCACCCCTCCACTTT. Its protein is CASSAYVDSPLHF.

DNA of the CDR3: TGTGCCAGCAGCCTGGAGGCGTACACTGAAGCTTTCTTT. Translated: CASSLEAYTEAFF. The chain uses TRBV3-1 (or the pseudogene TRBV3-2) and TRBJ1-1; unclear D gene. CDR1 is LGHDT and CDR2 is YNNKEL in the germline V gene (reference sequence). The CDR3 has 13 amino acids. V lost 4 bases to trimming and J lost 3 bases, with 9 bases between them.

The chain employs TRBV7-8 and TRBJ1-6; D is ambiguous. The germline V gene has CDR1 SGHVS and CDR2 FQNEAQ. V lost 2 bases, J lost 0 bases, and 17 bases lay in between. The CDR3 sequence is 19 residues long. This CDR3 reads CASSLYQSYTSSYNSPLHF. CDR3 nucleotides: TGTGCCAGCAGCTTATATCAGTCTTACACCAGCTCCTATAATTCACCCCTCCACTTT.

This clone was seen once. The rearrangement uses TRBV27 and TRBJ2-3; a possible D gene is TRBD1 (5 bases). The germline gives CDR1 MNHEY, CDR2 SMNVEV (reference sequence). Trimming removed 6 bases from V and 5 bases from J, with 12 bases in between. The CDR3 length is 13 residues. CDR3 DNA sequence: TGTGCCAGCAGAATACGTGACAGAGATACGCAGTATTTT. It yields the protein CASRIRDRDTQYF.

CDR3: CASSPTPDRVDYEQYF. DNA of the CDR3: TGTGCCAGCAGCCCAACCCCGGACAGGGTGGACTACGAGCAGTACTTC. The chain employs TRBV5-4 and TRBJ2-7; TRBD1 matches 8 bases. Losses at the gene ends were 4 bases for V and 3 bases for J; bases not matched to a gene: 12. The V gene's germline CDR1 is SGHNT and CDR2 YYREEE (reference sequence). CDR3 length: 16 residues. Combining the CDR3 with reference TRBV5-4 and TRBJ2-7 gives the whole variable domain ETGVTQSPTHLIKTRGQQVTLRCSSQSGHNTVSWYQQALGQGPQFIFQYYREEENGRGNFPPRFSGLQFPNYSSELNVNALELDDSALYLCASSPTPDRVDYEQYFGPGTRLTVT.

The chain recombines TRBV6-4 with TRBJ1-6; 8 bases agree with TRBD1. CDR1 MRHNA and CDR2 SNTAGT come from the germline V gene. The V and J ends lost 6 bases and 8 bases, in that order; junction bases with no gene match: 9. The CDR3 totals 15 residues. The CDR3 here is CASRKDRASDSPLHF. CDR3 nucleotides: TGTGCCAGCAGGAAGGACAGGGCATCCGATTCACCCCTCCACTTT.

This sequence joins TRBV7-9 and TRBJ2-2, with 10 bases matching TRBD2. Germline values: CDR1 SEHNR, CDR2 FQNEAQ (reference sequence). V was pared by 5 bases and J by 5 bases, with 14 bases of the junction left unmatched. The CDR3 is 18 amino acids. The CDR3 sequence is CASSTRLAGQLGTGELFF. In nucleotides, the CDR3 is TGTGCCAGCAGCACGAGACTAGCGGGCCAATTAGGGACCGGGGAGCTGTTTTTT. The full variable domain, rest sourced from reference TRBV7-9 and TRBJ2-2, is DTGVSQNPRHKITKRGQNVTFRCDPISEHNRLYWYRQTLGQGPEFLTYFQNEAQLEKSRLLSDRFSAERPKGSFSTLEIQRTEQGDSAMYLCASSTRLAGQLGTGELFFGEGSRLTVL.

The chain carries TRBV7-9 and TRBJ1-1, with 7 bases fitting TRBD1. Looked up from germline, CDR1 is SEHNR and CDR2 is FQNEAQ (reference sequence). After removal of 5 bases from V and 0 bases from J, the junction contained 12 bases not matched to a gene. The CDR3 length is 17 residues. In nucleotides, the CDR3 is TGTGCCAGCAGCCCGACAGGGCTAAGAGGGCTGAACACTGAAGCTTTCTTT. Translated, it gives CASSPTGLRGLNTEAFF.

In DNA form, the CDR3 reads TGTGCCAGCAGTTACAGGAGGTCAGCCAATCAGCCCCAGCATTTT. This sequence encodes CASSYRRSANQPQHF. The chain has TRBV6-2 or TRBV6-3 and TRBJ1-5; unclear D gene. Germline V gene sequence: CDR1 MNHEY, CDR2 SVGEGT. This CDR3 has 15 amino acids. V was clipped by 2 bases and J by 3 bases, with 11 bases between them.

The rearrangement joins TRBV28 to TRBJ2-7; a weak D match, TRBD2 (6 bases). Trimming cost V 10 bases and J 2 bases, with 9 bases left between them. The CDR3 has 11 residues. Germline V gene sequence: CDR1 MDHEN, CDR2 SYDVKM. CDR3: CATRTTYEQYF. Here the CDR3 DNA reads TGTGCCACCCGGACTACCTACGAGCAGTACTTC.

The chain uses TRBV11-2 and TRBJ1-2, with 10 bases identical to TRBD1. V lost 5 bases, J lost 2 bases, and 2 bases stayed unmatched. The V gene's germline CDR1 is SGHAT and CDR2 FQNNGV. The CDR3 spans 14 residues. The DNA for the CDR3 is TGTGCCAGCAGCATGGGACAGGGGAACTATGGCTACACCTTC. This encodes CASSMGQGNYGYTF.